Listed here is a single TCR beta chain. The data stem from a study of OX40 agonist ivuxolimab in advanced cancers. Clones were sequenced by immunoSEQ multiplex PCR, and TCRdb holds only the in-frame ones, with some missing. The sample includes around 97,000 clones, around 85% of them seen just once. The CDR3 spans 16 residues. V was pared by 3 bases and J by 2 bases, with 17 bases between. Looked up from germline, CDR1 is SGHNT and CDR2 is YENEEA. Autoimmune disease history or systemic immunosuppression barred patients. This receptor was identified in an adult with an advanced solid tumor such as melanoma, head and neck, liver or kidney cancer. This specimen consisted of CD4+ or CD8+ T cells sorted from blood, obtained in a trial of the OX40 agonist ivuxolimab. V usage is TRBV11-3 and J usage is TRBJ2-7; maybe TRBD2 (6 bases). The CDR3 spells CASSFGMRGRTYEQYF. The CDR3, as DNA: TGTGCCAGCAGCTTTGGGATGCGGGGAAGGACCTACGAGCAGTACTTC.